This T cell receptor beta chain was identified in a study of shared clonotypes between healthy human individuals. Whole-study results and caveats: A handful of donors showed sharing of approximately 5% of naive CD4 clonotypes.

Measured with immunoSEQ multiplex PCR; TCRdb has only the in-frame clones, and not every one. The table has millions of clones, about 94% seen once. Trimming cost V 0 bases and J 0 bases, with 13 bases left between them. CDR3 length equals 16 residues. The germline V gene encodes CDR1 SGHDT and CDR2 YYEEEE. Naive CD8 cells, CD45RO-negative and positively selected for CCR7, excluded terminally differentiated effector memory CD45RA+ cells. As for this clone: Its antigen remains unknown.

The origin of this receptor is a man between 18 and 35 years old in good health. The rearrangement joins TRBV5-6 to TRBJ2-7; possible D gene TRBD2, 6 bases. Material for sequencing was naive CD8+ T cells sorted from blood. The CDR3 sequence: CASSLDTEGYSYEQYF. CDR3 nucleotide sequence: TGTGCCAGCAGCTTGGATACGGAGGGATACTCCTACGAGCAGTACTTC.